This TCR beta chain was obtained from a study of blood T cell repertoires in COVID-19 (TCRdb year 2020). About the full investigation: Collaborator samples came from the United States, Italy and Spain and covered acute and convalescent phases of COVID-19. The material from the prospective study consisted of cDNA or gDNA derived from T cells, B-cell-depleted T cells, or PBMCs. A freely available public database, intended as a resource for researchers studying the immune response to SARS-CoV-2, is where the repertoires were released. Nearly every sample came with metadata listing a de-identified subject ID, COVID-19 status, age in years and sex. Subjects who had been exposed to COVID-19, were actively infected with it, or had recovered from it provided the deeply sampled blood TCRbeta repertoires that made up the dataset. Where available, HLA class I and class II types were obtained from metadata supplied by the sample provider rather than from assay-based typing. Samples came from the ongoing ImmuneRACE study (first 160 participants) plus 1,254 subjects from 6 global collaborators.

The immunoSEQ Assay, a bias-controlled multiplex PCR, was used to amplify TCRbeta CDR3 regions from genomic DNA. In the authors' own workflow: The number of nucleated cells in each sample was estimated by amplification of reference gene primers within the assay. To quantify the absolute abundance of each unique TCRbeta CDR3 rearrangement, sequence reads were collapsed and filtered. Productive Simpson clonality was computed per sample as the square root of Simpson's diversity index over productive rearrangements. The table was pulled from immuneACCESS by TCRdb, which kept in-frame rearrangements only. Such tables lose some clones; where checked, under half of the loss comes from unresolved V genes, and the rest has no known cause. V and J calls plus clone size are reproduced from that table; the DNA served to infer D and trimming. The sample has under 150,000 clones on record, more than 80% of them singletons. The ten biggest clones cover less than 9.5% of the sample.

The paper's findings and limits, for the study overall: The quantity of clinical and demographic metadata differed by source and by participant and was supplied without curation.

In the case of this clone: The specificity of this receptor is unknown. No much larger clone is present one base from it, and per-base qualities are unavailable.

The CDR3 spans 16 residues, from the cysteine through the phenylalanine. The DNA shown is the 48-base CDR3, in frame from base 1. V gives up 1 base and J gives up 0 bases, and the segment between their germline ends measures 7 bases. In the germline V gene, CDR1 corresponds to LGHNA and CDR2 to YSLEER. Each collaborating institution followed its own protocols to collect whole blood in K2EDTA tubes. Collaborator samples were shipped for TCRbeta analysis as frozen whole blood, isolated PBMCs, or DNA extracted from either sample type. The source of this sequence is a woman between 35 and 50 years old with acute or convalescent COVID-19. The sample was peripheral blood. The chain is made from TRBV4-3 and TRBJ2-6; a confident D gene designation cannot be given. The nucleotide sequence is TGCGCCAGCAGCCAAGCTACTCCCTCTGGGGCCAACGTCCTGACTTTC. It encodes CASSQATPSGANVLTF.